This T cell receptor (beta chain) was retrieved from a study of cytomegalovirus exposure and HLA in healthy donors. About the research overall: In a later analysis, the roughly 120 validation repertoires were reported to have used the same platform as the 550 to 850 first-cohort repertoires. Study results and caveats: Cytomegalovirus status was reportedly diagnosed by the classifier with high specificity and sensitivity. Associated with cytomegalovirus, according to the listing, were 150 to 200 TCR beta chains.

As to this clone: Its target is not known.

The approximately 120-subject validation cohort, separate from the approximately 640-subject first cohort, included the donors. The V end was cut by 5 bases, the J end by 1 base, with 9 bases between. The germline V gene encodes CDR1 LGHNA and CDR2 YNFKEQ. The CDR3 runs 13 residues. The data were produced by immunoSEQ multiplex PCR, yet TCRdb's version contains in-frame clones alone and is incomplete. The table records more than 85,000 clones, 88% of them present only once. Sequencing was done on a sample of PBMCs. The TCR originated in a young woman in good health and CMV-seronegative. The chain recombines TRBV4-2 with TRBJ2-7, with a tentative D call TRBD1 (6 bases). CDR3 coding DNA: TGTGCCAGCAGCTTAGACAGGTCCTACGAGCAGTACTTC. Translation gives CASSLDRSYEQYF.